One sample yielded the 8 T cell receptor beta chains listed below, sequenced in a study of response to subunit inactivated influenza vaccine. TCRdb processed the RT-PCR reads anew with MiXCR; each CDR3 protein has one entry. The sample records about 540,000 distinct CDR3 sequences, approximately 24% being singletons. These records were also assigned to another study, of T cells expressing NK-cell markers. That work adds: Template switching by 5'RACE with UMIs generated the TCR beta cDNA.

The material sequenced was CD4+ T cells sorted from PBMCs, taken 11 to 12 days after vaccination. The receptors were sampled from a man in his forties or fifties who received an inactivated influenza vaccine.

This sequence joins TRBV15 and TRBJ2-5; D call uncertain. With 5 bases removed from V and 5 bases from J, the gap between germline ends came to 15 bases. The CDR3 sequence is 14 residues long. Germline V CDR1 and CDR2: LNHNV, YYDKDF (reference sequence). CDR3 sequence reads: CATSLGRTRETQYF. CDR3 coding DNA: TGTGCCACCAGCCTGGGTAGAACGAGGGAGACCCAGTACTTC.

The J gene is TRBJ2-7, the V gene TRBV15; D is possibly TRBD1 or TRBD2 (5 bases each). Trimming removed 8 bases from V and 1 base from J, with 18 bases in between. Looked up from germline, CDR1 is LNHNV and CDR2 is YYDKDF (reference sequence). CDR3 length equals 15 residues. As DNA, the CDR3 is TGTGCCACCCAGCAGGTGAGGGGCCATTCCTACGAGCAGTACTTC. It is translated as CATQQVRGHSYEQYF. Full variable domain (rest looked up from reference TRBV15 and TRBJ2-7): DAMVIQNPRYQVTQFGKPVTLSCSQTLNHNVMYWYQQKSSQAPKLLFHYYDKDFNNEADTPDNFQSRRPNTSFCFLDIRSPGLGDTAMYLCATQQVRGHSYEQYFGPGTRLTVT.

The V and J genes are TRBV12-3 or TRBV12-4 and TRBJ1-6; no reliable D call. V was cut by 3 bases and J by 8 bases, with 11 bases left in between. The CDR3 contains 14 residues. CDR3 sequence: CASSFQISDSPLHF. As DNA, the CDR3 is TGTGCCAGCAGTTTTCAGATATCAGATTCACCCCTCCACTTT.

This clonotype was recorded a few times. This chain uses TRBV6-2 or TRBV6-3 with TRBJ2-3; 8 bases are a match to TRBD1. The V gene's germline CDR1 is MNHEY and CDR2 SVGEGT. This CDR3 region has 14 residues. V dropped 5 bases and J dropped 4; count of bases not matched to a gene: 5. CDR3 sequence (DNA): TGTGCCAGCAGTAATGACAGGGGCGCAGATACGCAGTATTTT. Its protein is CASSNDRGADTQYF.

This clonotype was seen a few times. This chain joins TRBV4-3 and TRBJ2-5; the D gene is possibly TRBD2 (6 bases). Between the trimmed V and J ends, which lost 5 bases and 7 bases, there was a span of 14 bases. The CDR3 totals 13 residues. In germline, CDR1 is LGHNA, CDR2 YSLEER. The CDR3 DNA follows: TGCGCCAGCAGCGAGACTAGGACTTTGACCCAGTACTTC. Protein: CASSETRTLTQYF.

V and J are TRBV20-1 and TRBJ1-3; 9 nucleotides line up with TRBD1. This CDR3 has 14 amino acids. Germline lookup yields CDR1 DFQATT and CDR2 SNEGSKA (reference sequence). V was clipped by 1 base and J by 5 bases; unmatched bases: 3. CDR3 DNA: TGCAGTGCTAGAGCCACAGGGGGCAGAAACACCATATATTTT. Amino acid sequence: CSARATGGRNTIYF.

This clonotype has more than one count but fewer than ten. The rearrangement uses TRBV29-1 and TRBJ1-5; 10 nucleotides match TRBD1. Trimming took 5 bases from V and 6 from J; bases not matched to a gene: 10. Germline assignment: CDR1 SQVTM and CDR2 ANQGSEA. The CDR3 totals 15 residues. In DNA form, the CDR3 reads TGCAGCGTTAGTATTGGGACAGGGGATGGTCAGCCCCAGCATTTT. It is translated as CSVSIGTGDGQPQHF. The variable domain in full, with the rest retrieved from reference TRBV29-1 and TRBJ1-5, is SAVISQKPSRDICQRGTSLTIQCQVDSQVTMMFWYRQQPGQSLTLIATANQGSEATYESGFVIDKFPISRPNLTFSTLTVSNMSPEDSSIYLCSVSIGTGDGQPQHFGDGTRLSIL.

The chain is built from TRBV20-1 and TRBJ2-2; 7 positions agree with TRBD2. Unmatched junction bases numbered 10, after V lost 3 bases and J lost 0 bases. Germline V gene sequence: CDR1 DFQATT, CDR2 SNEGSKA (reference sequence). CDR3 length: 17 amino acids. DNA for the CDR3: TGCAGTGCTAGTCGGTTAGCGGGCCCCGCGAACACCGGGGAGCTGTTTTTT. Residues: CSASRLAGPANTGELFF.